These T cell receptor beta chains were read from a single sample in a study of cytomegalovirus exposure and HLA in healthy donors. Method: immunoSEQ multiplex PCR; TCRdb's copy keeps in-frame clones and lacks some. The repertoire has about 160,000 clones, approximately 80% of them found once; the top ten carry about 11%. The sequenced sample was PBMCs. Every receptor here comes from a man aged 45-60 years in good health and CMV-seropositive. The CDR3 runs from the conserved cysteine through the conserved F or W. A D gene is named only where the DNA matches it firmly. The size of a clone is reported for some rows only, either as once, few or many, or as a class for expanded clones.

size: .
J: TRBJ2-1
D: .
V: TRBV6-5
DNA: TGTGCCAGCAGTTTTACTAGCTTCTATGAGCAGTTCTTC
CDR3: CASSFTSFYEQFF

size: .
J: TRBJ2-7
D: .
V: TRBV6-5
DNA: TGTGCCAGCAGGACCGGGATTTACTCCTACGAGCAGTACTTC
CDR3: CASRTGIYSYEQYF

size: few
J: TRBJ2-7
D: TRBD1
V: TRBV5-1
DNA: TGCGCCAGCAGCGCACAGGGGGGTGGATACGAGCAGTACTTC
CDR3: CASSAQGGGYEQYF

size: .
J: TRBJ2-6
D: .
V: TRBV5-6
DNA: TGTGCCAGCAGCAGCTTTGTATCCTCTGGGGCCAACGTCCTGACTTTC
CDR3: CASSSFVSSGANVLTF

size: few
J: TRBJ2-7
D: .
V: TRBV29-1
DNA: TGCAGCGTTTTGGGACTTGTCAACTACGAGCAGTACTTC
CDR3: CSVLGLVNYEQYF

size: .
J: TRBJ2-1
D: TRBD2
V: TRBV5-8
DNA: TGTGCCAGCAGCACGCTTAGCGGGGCTTCCAATGAGCAGTTCTTC
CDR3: CASSTLSGASNEQFF

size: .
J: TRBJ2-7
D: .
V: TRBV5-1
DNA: TGCGCCAGCAGCCCACAAGGGGGTGGCTACGAGCAGTACTTC
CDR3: CASSPQGGGYEQYF

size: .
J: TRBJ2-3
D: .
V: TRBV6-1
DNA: TGTGCCAGCAGTCTGTTTCTGGCTGCAGATACGCAGTATTTT
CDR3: CASSLFLAADTQYF

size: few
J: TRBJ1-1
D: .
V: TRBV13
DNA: TGTGCCAGCAGCGGGGGTTGGGGGCGCGGCACTGAAGCTTTCTTT
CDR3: CASSGGWGRGTEAFF

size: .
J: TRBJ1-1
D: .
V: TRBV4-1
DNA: TGCGCCAGCAGCCAAGGACAGGCTAACACTGAAGCTTTCTTT
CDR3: CASSQGQANTEAFF

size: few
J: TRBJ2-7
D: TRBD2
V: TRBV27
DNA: TGTGCCAGCGCCCCCGCCGGCGGGGGGGCCGGCGAGCAGTACTTC
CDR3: CASAPAGGGAGEQYF

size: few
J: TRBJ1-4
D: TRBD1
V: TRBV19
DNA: TGTGCCAGTAGTGTGGCAGGGGGCACTAATGAAAAACTGTTTTTT
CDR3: CASSVAGGTNEKLFF

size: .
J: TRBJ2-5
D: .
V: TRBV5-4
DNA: TGTGCCAGCAGCTTATCTCGCGGTTTGAACTCAGAGACCCAGTACTTC
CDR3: CASSLSRGLNSETQYF

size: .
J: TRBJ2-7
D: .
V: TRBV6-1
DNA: TGTGCCAGCTCGTGGTGGGACAACTCCTACGAGCAGTACTTC
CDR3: CASSWWDNSYEQYF

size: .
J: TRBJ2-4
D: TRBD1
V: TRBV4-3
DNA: TGCGCCAGCAGACTGGACAGGGAGTACTTC
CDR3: CASRLDREYF

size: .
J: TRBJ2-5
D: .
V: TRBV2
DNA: TGTGCCAGCAGTGACTGGGTACAGGGAAAAGAGACCCAGTACTTC
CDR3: CASSDWVQGKETQYF

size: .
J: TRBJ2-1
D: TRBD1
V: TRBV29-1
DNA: TGCAGCGCGACAGGGTTTTATTCCCAATCCTACAATGAGCAGTTCTTC
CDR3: CSATGFYSQSYNEQFF

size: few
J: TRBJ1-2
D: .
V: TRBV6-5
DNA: TGTGCCAGCAGCGCTTCAGGGGACGTATATGGCTACACCTTC
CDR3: CASSASGDVYGYTF

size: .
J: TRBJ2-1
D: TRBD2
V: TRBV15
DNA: TGTGCCACCAGCGATCCTAGCGGGGCAAGCTCCTACAATGAGCAGTTCTTC
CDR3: CATSDPSGASSYNEQFF

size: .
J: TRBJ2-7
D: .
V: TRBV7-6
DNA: TGTGCCAGCAGCTTAGGACCGGACACGATCGAGCAGTACTTC
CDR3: CASSLGPDTIEQYF